The 29 T cell receptor beta chains given below trace back to one sample, sequenced in a study of OX40 agonist ivuxolimab in advanced cancers. The table came from immunoSEQ multiplex PCR; TCRdb's copy has only in-frame clones and leaves some out. The table has roughly 92,000 clones, almost 90% seen once; the top ten hold approximately 0.16%. The material sequenced was CD4+ or CD8+ T cells sorted from blood, taken in a trial of the OX40 agonist ivuxolimab. These TCRs come from an adult with an advanced solid tumor such as melanoma, head and neck, liver or kidney cancer.

The chain is built from TRBV11-2 and TRBJ1-1; TRBD1 is a possible D gene (5 bases). CDR3 length: 15 residues. From germline, CDR1 is SGHAT and CDR2 FQNNGV. The V end lost 5 bases, the J end lost 1 base, and 14 bases lay between the germline ends. The CDR3 sequence is CASSQRRGRNTEAFF. DNA for the CDR3: TGTGCCAGCAGCCAAAGGAGGGGTAGGAACACTGAAGCTTTCTTT. Full variable domain (remainder filled in from reference TRBV11-2 and TRBJ1-1): EAGVAQSPRYKIIEKRQSVAFWCNPISGHATLYWYQQILGQGPKLLIQFQNNGVVDDSQLPKDRFSAERLKGVDSTLKIQPAKLEDSAVYLCASSQRRGRNTEAFFGQGTRLTVV.

The V gene is TRBV5-1, the J gene TRBJ2-1; D might be TRBD1 (5 bases). The germline gives CDR1 SGHRS, CDR2 YFSETQ. With 0 bases removed from V and 6 bases from J, the gap between germline ends came to 16 bases. This CDR3 region has 16 residues. As DNA, the CDR3 is TGCGCCAGCAGCTTGGTCTCTCGGCAGGGATTCAATGAGCAGTTCTTC. Residues: CASSLVSRQGFNEQFF.

With respect to this clone: Since the CDR3 does not end with the conserved phenylalanine or tryptophan, this likely comes from a read error. The limits of the CDR3 on the DNA are not certain, so only TCRdb's listed CDR3 is given. V and J are TRBV27 and TRBJ1-1. Both ends counted, the CDR3 spans 9 residues. Germline CDR1 is MNHEY and CDR2 is SMNVEV (reference sequence). This chain's CDR3 is CASSLYPTP.

The rearrangement uses TRBV19 and TRBJ2-7; D is unresolved. Trimming took 2 bases from V and 3 from J, leaving 8 bases between them. The germline V gene encodes CDR1 LNHDA and CDR2 SQIVND (reference sequence). CDR3 length equals 13 residues. DNA for the CDR3: TGTGCCAGTAGTATAACCCCAAACTACGAGCAGTACTTC. Amino acids: CASSITPNYEQYF.

The rearrangement uses TRBV5-1 and TRBJ2-1; 9 bases line up with TRBD2. Looked up from germline, CDR1 is SGHRS and CDR2 is YFSETQ. This CDR3 has 15 residues. The V gene end was trimmed by 2 bases and the J gene end by 3 bases; junction bases not matched to a gene: 3. CDR3 in amino acids: CASSFSGGDYNEQFF. In DNA form, the CDR3 reads TGCGCCAGCAGCTTTAGCGGGGGAGACTACAATGAGCAGTTCTTC.

The chain recombines TRBV27 with TRBJ2-7; TRBD1 matches 9 bases. CDR3 size: 20 residues. Trimming at V came to 2 bases and at J to 0 bases, leaving 17 bases not matched to a gene. Germline-derived CDR1 and CDR2 are MNHEY and SMNVEV (reference sequence). The CDR3: CASSLGAGTGRLLSSYEQYF. In nucleotides, the CDR3 is TGTGCCAGCAGTTTAGGGGCCGGGACAGGGCGACTCCTGAGCTCCTACGAGCAGTACTTC.

The V and J genes are TRBV11-2 and TRBJ2-2, with 10 bases that match TRBD1. Per germline, CDR1 SGHAT and CDR2 FQNNGV. The ends lost 4 bases at V and 5 bases at J; junction bases unmatched: 7. This CDR3 region has 16 residues. CDR3 DNA: TGTGCCAGCAGCTCCGGGACAGGGGTGACTACCGGGGAGCTGTTTTTT. It is translated as CASSSGTGVTTGELFF.

This chain links TRBV18 with TRBJ2-7; D uncertain. The CDR3 totals 13 residues. Trimming removed 1 base at V and 3 bases at J, with 7 bases between. Germline loops: CDR1 KGHSH, CDR2 LQKENI. The CDR3 is CASSPRQDYEQYF. Written as DNA, the CDR3 is TGTGCCAGCTCACCACGCCAGGACTACGAGCAGTACTTC. The variable domain in full, completed from reference TRBV18 and TRBJ2-7, reads NAGVMQNPRHLVRRRGQEARLRCSPMKGHSHVYWYRQLPEEGLKFMVYLQKENIIDESGMPKERFSAEFPKEGPSILRIQQVVRGDSAAYFCASSPRQDYEQYFGPGTRLTVT.

This clone was observed a handful of times. V and J are TRBV15 and TRBJ2-7; 12 bases map to TRBD2. CDR1 and CDR2 (germline): LNHNV, YYDKDF (reference sequence). This CDR3 has 17 residues. V lost 1 base to trimming and J lost 5 bases; unmatched junction nucleotides: 9. The CDR3 is CATSRVPSGRGIHEQYF. The CDR3 DNA follows: TGTGCCACCAGCAGAGTTCCTAGCGGGAGGGGGATCCACGAGCAGTACTTC.

This clone showed up just a few times. The rearrangement joins TRBV6-5 to TRBJ1-6; D call uncertain. The CDR3 spans 14 residues. Germline CDR1 MNHEY, CDR2 SVGAGI. Trimming removed 2 bases from V and 8 bases from J, with 10 bases in between. The CDR3 loop is CASSYEAYYSPLHF. In DNA form, the CDR3 reads TGTGCCAGCAGTTACGAGGCTTACTATTCACCCCTCCACTTT.

The CDR3 bases are TGTGCCACCAGCAGGGCTAGCGGGAGGGCGGAGACCCAGTACTTC. This encodes CATSRASGRAETQYF. This chain connects TRBV15 to TRBJ2-5; 12 bases match TRBD2. Germline CDR1 LNHNV, CDR2 YYDKDF (reference sequence). Trimming took 3 bases from V and 5 from J; bases not matched to a gene: 4. The length of the CDR3 is 15 residues.

CDR3 sequence: CASSFDSSYNEQFF. The DNA of the CDR3 is TGTGCCAGCAGCTTTGACAGCTCCTACAATGAGCAGTTCTTC. This chain connects TRBV5-8 to TRBJ2-1; a possible D gene is TRBD1 (5 bases). The V end was cut by 2 bases, the J end by 0 bases, with 6 bases between. Looked up from germline, CDR1 is SGHTS and CDR2 is YDEGEE. The CDR3 is 14 residues long. Based on the CDR3 plus reference TRBV5-8 and TRBJ2-1, the full variable domain is EAGVTQSPTHLIKTRGQQATLRCSPISGHTSVYWYQQALGLGLQFLLWYDEGEERNRGNFPPRFSGRQFPNYSSELNVNALELEDSALYLCASSFDSSYNEQFFGPGTRLTVL.

The table lists this clone with a count of one. The chain is built from TRBV27 and TRBJ1-3; 9 nucleotides align to TRBD1. With V trimmed by 8 bases and J by 2 bases, 7 bases remained unmatched. Germline lookup yields CDR1 MNHEY and CDR2 SMNVEV (reference sequence). This CDR3 has 15 amino acids. CDR3 bases: TGTGCCAGCGGAAACAGGGGGCCTACTGGAAACACCATATATTTT. As protein: CASGNRGPTGNTIYF.

As for this clone: The sample contains more than one DNA sequence encoding this CDR3. The J gene is TRBJ2-7, the V gene TRBV9; D is possibly TRBD1 or TRBD2 (6 bases each). Per the germline V gene, CDR1 is SGDLS and CDR2 is YYNGEE. The CDR3 is 15 amino acids. The germline V and J ends were trimmed by 0 bases and 1 base, with 11 bases remaining between them. This chain's CDR3 is CASSVGGRGSYEQYF. CDR3 in DNA: TGTGCCAGCAGCGTAGGGGGGCGGGGTTCCTACGAGCAGTACTTC.

V usage is TRBV11-2 and J usage is TRBJ2-3; 10 nucleotides agree with TRBD2. Germline V gene lookup returns CDR1 SGHAT and CDR2 FQNNGV. Trimming at V came to 2 bases and at J to 5 bases, leaving 7 bases not matched to a gene. This CDR3 is 16 amino acids long. In nucleotides, the CDR3 is TGTGCCAGCAGCTTAAGGAGCGGGAGGGTAATAGATACGCAGTATTTT. It encodes CASSLRSGRVIDTQYF.

V gene TRBV1 combines with J gene TRBJ2-3. TRBV1 is marked as a pseudogene. The CDR3 loop spans 19 amino acids. The CDR3 DNA sequence: TGCACCAGCAGCCCGAAGGATCCCCGACATTGGGATTGGACAGATACGCAGTATTTT. Translation gives CTSSPKDPRHWDWTDTQYF.

This sequence joins TRBV25-1 and TRBJ2-2; 9 nucleotides match TRBD2. The CDR3 runs to 16 residues. Germline CDR1 and CDR2: MGHDK and SYGVNS. V trimming: 4 bases; J trimming: 4 bases; junction bases outside the gene matches: 7. The chain's CDR3 is CASSAAGGLGTGELFF. CDR3 sequence (DNA): TGTGCCAGCAGTGCTGCGGGGGGGCTCGGCACCGGGGAGCTGTTTTTT.

As regards this clone: Other DNA sequences of this sample code for an identical CDR3. V usage is TRBV4-2 and J usage is TRBJ2-2; D gene uncertain. The V and J ends lost 3 bases and 4 bases respectively, with 3 bases between them. The CDR3 is 12 amino acids. CDR1 and CDR2 from the germline V gene are LGHNA and YNFKEQ. The CDR3 region has the DNA TGTGCCAGCAGCCAGGTCACCGGGGAGCTGTTTTTT. Its protein is CASSQVTGELFF.

The chain has TRBV7-3 and TRBJ2-1; D is uncertain. The length of the CDR3 is 16 residues. Germline values: CDR1 SGHTA, CDR2 FQGTGA. Trimming left V 5 bases short and J 4 bases short, with 18 bases between. CDR3 amino acids: CASSQGRALSYNEQFF. The DNA for the CDR3 is TGTGCCAGCAGCCAAGGCCGGGCCCTGAGTTACAATGAGCAGTTCTTC.

This chain connects TRBV25-1 to TRBJ2-7, with TRBD1 matching 11 bases. The V segment lost 4 bases and the J segment 9 bases; nucleotides outside the gene matches: 8. The germline V gene has CDR1 MGHDK and CDR2 SYGVNS. CDR3 length equals 14 residues. DNA of the CDR3: TGTGCCAGCAGTGGGACAGGGGGCGGACAAACGCAGTACTTC. It codes for CASSGTGGGQTQYF.

The sample holds one count of this clone. J is TRBJ1-2 and V is TRBV4-1, with D possibly being TRBD1 (5 bases). The germline gives CDR1 MGHRA, CDR2 YSYEKL. V was cut by 1 base and J by 5 bases, with 11 bases left in between. This CDR3 region has 14 residues. CDR3 coding DNA: TGCGCCAGCAGCCAAGCAGGGACGTCTTATGGCTACACCTTC. It yields the protein CASSQAGTSYGYTF.

The chain recombines TRBV9 with TRBJ2-3, with TRBD2 identical over 8 bases. Germline lookup yields CDR1 SGDLS and CDR2 YYNGEE. CDR3 length: 16 amino acids. Trimming removed 3 bases from V and 0 bases from J; junction bases left unmatched: 6. In nucleotides, the CDR3 is TGTGCCAGCAGCGGAAGCGGGAGTCTTAGCACAGATACGCAGTATTTT. This translates into CASSGSGSLSTDTQYF.

The sample holds one count of this clone. This chain links TRBV11-3 with TRBJ2-1, with TRBD2 matching over 12 bases. Trimming at V came to 5 bases and at J to 9 bases, leaving 11 bases not matched to a gene. Germline loops: CDR1 SGHNT, CDR2 YENEEA. The CDR3 length is 16 residues. This CDR3 is CASSTLAGGQEGEQFF. The CDR3 DNA reads TGTGCCAGCAGCACACTAGCGGGAGGCCAAGAAGGTGAGCAGTTCTTC.

CDR3 sequence reads: CASSKPGVEQYF. CDR3 DNA sequence: TGTGCCAGCAGCAAACCAGGGGTCGAGCAGTACTTC. The rearrangement joins TRBV5-4 to TRBJ2-7, with D tentatively TRBD1 (6 bases). This CDR3 contains 12 residues. V was clipped by 4 bases and J by 6 bases, with 11 bases between them. Per the germline V gene, CDR1 is SGHNT and CDR2 is YYREEE (reference sequence).

The chain joins TRBV19 to TRBJ2-2, with TRBD1 matching 8 bases. Per the germline V gene, CDR1 is LNHDA and CDR2 is SQIVND (reference sequence). This CDR3 is 14 amino acids long. V was clipped by 1 base and J by 6 bases; unmatched bases: 1. CDR3 coding DNA: TGTGCCAGTAGTATAGCACAGGGGGCCGGGGAGCTGTTTTTT. This encodes CASSIAQGAGELFF.

The chain couples TRBV4-2 to TRBJ1-2; D is perhaps TRBD1 (5 bases). Looked up from germline, CDR1 is LGHNA and CDR2 is YNFKEQ. The length of the CDR3 is 14 residues. Between the trimmed V and J ends, which lost 0 bases and 7 bases, there was a span of 12 bases. CDR3 in amino acids: CASSQDSQVAGYTF. CDR3 nucleotide sequence: TGTGCCAGCAGCCAAGATTCACAGGTAGCTGGCTACACCTTC.

In its sample, this clone was seen a few times. The chain joins TRBV5-1 to TRBJ2-7, with 7 bases identical to TRBD2. J lost 5 bases, V lost 2 bases, and 7 bases had no gene match. CDR1 is SGHRS and CDR2 is YFSETQ in the germline V gene. This CDR3 comprises 14 residues. CDR3 sequence: CASSFMGGMDEQYF. The CDR3 nucleotides read TGCGCCAGCAGCTTTATGGGGGGGATGGACGAGCAGTACTTC.

The chain has TRBV7-6 and TRBJ2-1, with TRBD2 matching over 9 bases. This CDR3 spans 17 amino acids. V was pared by 2 bases and J by 1 base, with 6 bases of the junction left unmatched. Germline values: CDR1 SGHVS, CDR2 FNYEAQ. CDR3 nucleotide sequence: TGTGCCAGCAGCTTATTCGCGCGGGGGGGGTCCTACAATGAGCAGTTCTTC. This sequence encodes CASSLFARGGSYNEQFF.

The chain has TRBV5-1 and TRBJ2-3; D gene uncertain. CDR3 length: 14 amino acids. V was pared by 6 bases and J by 2 bases, with 13 bases between. Germline lookup yields CDR1 SGHRS and CDR2 YFSETQ. The chain's CDR3 is CASTRLPDTDTQYF. CDR3 in DNA: TGCGCCAGCACCAGGCTACCAGACACAGATACGCAGTATTTT.